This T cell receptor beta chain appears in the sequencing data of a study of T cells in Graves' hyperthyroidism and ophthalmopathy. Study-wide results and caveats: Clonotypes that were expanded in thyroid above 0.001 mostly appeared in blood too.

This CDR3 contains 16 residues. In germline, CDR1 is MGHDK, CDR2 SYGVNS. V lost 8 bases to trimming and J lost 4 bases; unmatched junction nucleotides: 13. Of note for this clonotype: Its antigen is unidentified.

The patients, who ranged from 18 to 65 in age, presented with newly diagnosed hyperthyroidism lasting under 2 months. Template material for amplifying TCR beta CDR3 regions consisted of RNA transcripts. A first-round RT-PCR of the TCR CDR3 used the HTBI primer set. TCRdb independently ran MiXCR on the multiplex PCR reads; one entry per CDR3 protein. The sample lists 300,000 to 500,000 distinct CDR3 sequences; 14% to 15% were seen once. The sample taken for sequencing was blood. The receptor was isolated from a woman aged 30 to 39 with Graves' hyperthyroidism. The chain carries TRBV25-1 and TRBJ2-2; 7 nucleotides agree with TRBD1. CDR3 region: CASSNTGAVRTGELFF. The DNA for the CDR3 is TGTGCCAGCTCAAATACAGGGGCAGTTCGCACCGGGGAGCTGTTTTTT. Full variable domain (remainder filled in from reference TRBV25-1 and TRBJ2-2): EADIYQTPRYLVIGTGKKITLECSQTMGHDKMYWYQQDPGMELHLIHYSYGVNSTEKGDLSSESTVSRIRTEHFPLTLESARPSHTSQYLCASSNTGAVRTGELFFGEGSRLTVL.